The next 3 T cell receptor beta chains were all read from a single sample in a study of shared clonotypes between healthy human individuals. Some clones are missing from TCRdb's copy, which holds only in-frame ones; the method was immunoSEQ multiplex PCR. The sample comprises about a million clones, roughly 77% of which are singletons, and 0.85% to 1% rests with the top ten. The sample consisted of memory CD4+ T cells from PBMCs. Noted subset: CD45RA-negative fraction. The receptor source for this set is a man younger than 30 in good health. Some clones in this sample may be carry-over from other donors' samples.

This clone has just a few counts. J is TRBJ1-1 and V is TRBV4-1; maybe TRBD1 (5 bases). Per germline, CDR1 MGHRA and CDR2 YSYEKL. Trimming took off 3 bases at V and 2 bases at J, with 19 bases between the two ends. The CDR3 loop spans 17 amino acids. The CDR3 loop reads CASSHQSGRMTNTEAFF. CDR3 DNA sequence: TGCGCCAGCAGCCATCAATCAGGGCGGATGACCAACACTGAAGCTTTCTTT.

DNA for the CDR3: TGTGCCAGCAGCCTACAGGGGCCCCTATCCGGCTACACCTTC. It encodes CASSLQGPLSGYTF. The chain has TRBV6-6 and TRBJ1-2, with 7 nucleotides matching TRBD1. CDR1 MNHNY and CDR2 SVGAGI come from the germline V gene (reference sequence). CDR3 length: 14 amino acids. Losses at the gene ends were 6 bases for V and 8 bases for J; bases not matched to a gene: 12.

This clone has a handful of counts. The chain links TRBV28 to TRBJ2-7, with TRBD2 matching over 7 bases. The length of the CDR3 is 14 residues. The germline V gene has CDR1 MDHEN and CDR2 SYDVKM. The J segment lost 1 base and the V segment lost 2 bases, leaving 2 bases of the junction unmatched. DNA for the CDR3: TGTGCCAGCAGTTTACTAGCGGCTTCCTACGAGCAGTACTTC. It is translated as CASSLLAASYEQYF.